These 30 T cell receptor beta chains share one sample of origin, sequenced in a study of OX40 agonist ivuxolimab in advanced cancers. Clones were sequenced by immunoSEQ multiplex PCR, and TCRdb holds only the in-frame ones, with some missing. The sample shows 30,000 or so clones, about nine tenths of them seen only once. Sequenced here: CD4+ or CD8+ T cells sorted from blood, sampled in a trial of the OX40 agonist ivuxolimab. The receptors originated from an adult with an advanced solid tumor such as melanoma, head and neck, liver or kidney cancer.

The rearrangement uses TRBV9 and TRBJ2-1; 8 nucleotides align to TRBD1. CDR1 SGDLS and CDR2 YYNGEE come from the germline V gene. Trimming at V came to 3 bases and at J to 3 bases, leaving 2 bases not matched to a gene. The CDR3 extends over 14 amino acids. CDR3 region: CASSAGGDYNEQFF. For the CDR3, the DNA is TGTGCCAGCAGCGCAGGGGGCGACTACAATGAGCAGTTCTTC.

CDR3 DNA: TGTGCCAGCAGCCCAAGCAGTTTAGCCCGCTACTCCTACAATGAGCAGTTCTTC. Encoded protein: CASSPSSLARYSYNEQFF. The gene calls are TRBV7-6 and TRBJ2-1; no clear D. V was trimmed by 5 bases and J by 0 bases, leaving 20 bases between them. The germline V gene has CDR1 SGHVS and CDR2 FNYEAQ. The CDR3 is 18 amino acids.

This chain links TRBV6-1 with TRBJ2-5; 14 bases map to TRBD2. The CDR3 is made up of 17 amino acids. J lost 2 bases, V lost 4 bases, and 6 bases had no gene match. Looked up from germline, CDR1 is MNHNS and CDR2 is SASEGT. The CDR3 DNA is TGTGCCAGCAGTGGCCCGGGACTAGCGGGGGCGCAAGAGACCCAGTACTTC. Encoded protein: CASSGPGLAGAQETQYF.

The sample holds one count of this clone. V is TRBV30 and J is TRBJ2-1, with D unresolved. The length of the CDR3 is 10 residues. Trimming cost V 1 base and J 7 bases, with 2 bases left between them. The germline V gene has CDR1 GTSNPN and CDR2 SVGIG (reference sequence). CDR3 DNA: TGTGCCTGGAGTGCAAATGAGCAGTTCTTC. This translates into CAWSANEQFF.

The rearrangement uses TRBV15 and TRBJ2-2; the match to TRBD2 covers 11 bases. This CDR3 has 15 amino acids. V dropped 2 bases and J dropped 6; count of bases not matched to a gene: 2. Germline CDR1 is LNHNV and CDR2 is YYDKDF (reference sequence). CDR3 nucleotide sequence: TGTGCCACCAGCAGAAGACTAGCGGGGCCCGGGGAGCTGTTTTTT. This sequence encodes CATSRRLAGPGELFF.

This clone showed up just once. The chain recombines TRBV10-1 with TRBJ2-7; D gene uncertain. With 8 bases removed from V and 3 bases from J, the gap between germline ends came to 14 bases. The CDR3 consists of 13 residues. Germline CDR1 is WNHNN and CDR2 is SYGVQD (reference sequence). The CDR3, as DNA: TGCGCCAGCGAGTGGTGGCGCCACTACGAGCAGTACTTC. It specifies CASEWWRHYEQYF.

The chain has TRBV19 and TRBJ1-6; D not certain. CDR3 size: 11 residues. V lost 1 base, J lost 16 bases, and 8 bases lay in between. The germline gives CDR1 LNHDA, CDR2 SQIVND (reference sequence). In DNA form, the CDR3 reads TGTGCCAGTAGTATAGGCGATGATCTCCACTTT. Translation gives CASSIGDDLHF.

This chain links TRBV29-1 with TRBJ2-3, with D hard to call. Germline V lookup: CDR1 SQVTM, CDR2 ANQGSEA. The CDR3 extends over 12 amino acids. Trimming removed 0 bases from V and 5 bases from J, with 6 bases in between. The CDR3 DNA sequence: TGCAGCGTTGAAGATACACGAGATACGCAGTATTTT. Translated, it gives CSVEDTRDTQYF.

The chain has TRBV7-2 and TRBJ2-5; possibly TRBD2 for D (6 bases). V was pared by 1 base and J by 2 bases, with 14 bases between. The CDR3 has 16 amino acids. Germline CDR1 and CDR2: SGHTA and FQGNSA. CDR3: CASSLEWRGRQETQYF. CDR3 in DNA: TGTGCCAGCAGCTTAGAGTGGCGGGGTCGACAAGAGACCCAGTACTTC.

This clone was seen only once. The CDR3 loop is CAISAQGANEKLFF. The DNA for the CDR3 is TGTGCCATCAGTGCACAGGGGGCTAATGAAAAACTGTTTTTT. The chain couples TRBV10-3 to TRBJ1-4; 8 bases map to TRBD1. V lost 4 bases to trimming and J lost 3 bases; unmatched junction nucleotides: 1. The CDR3 consists of 14 residues. Germline V gives CDR1 ENHRY, CDR2 SYGVKD.

This chain uses TRBV6-5 with TRBJ1-4, with 9 bases matching TRBD1. CDR3 size: 14 residues. V lost 4 bases, J lost 8 bases, and 5 bases stayed unmatched. Germline values: CDR1 MNHEY, CDR2 SVGAGI. For the CDR3, the DNA is TGTGCCAGCAGTTGGGGACAGGGCGGCGAAAAACTGTTTTTT. Translation: CASSWGQGGEKLFF.

This sequence joins TRBV27 and TRBJ2-1; D is perhaps TRBD1 or TRBD2 (5 bases each). CDR3 length equals 15 residues. Germline CDR1 reads MNHEY; CDR2 reads SMNVEV (reference sequence). Trimming removed 6 bases at V and 0 bases at J, with 12 bases between. The CDR3 loop reads CASSPSRGSYNEQFF. CDR3 sequence (DNA): TGTGCCAGCAGCCCCTCGAGGGGCTCCTACAATGAGCAGTTCTTC.

The V gene is TRBV6-5, the J gene TRBJ2-1, with TRBD1 matching over 8 bases. V dropped 0 bases and J dropped 5; count of bases not matched to a gene: 6. From germline, CDR1 is MNHEY and CDR2 SVGAGI. The CDR3 is 16 residues long. CDR3 amino acids: CASSYSAGGLHNEQFF. The CDR3 nucleotides are TGTGCCAGCAGTTACTCAGCAGGGGGCTTGCACAATGAGCAGTTCTTC.

The chain joins TRBV6-6 to TRBJ2-1; the match to TRBD1 covers 7 bases. CDR1 MNHNY and CDR2 SVGAGI come from the germline V gene (reference sequence). The CDR3 runs 15 residues. With V trimmed by 2 bases and J by 9 bases, 10 bases remained unmatched. CDR3 sequence: CASSYKGAVGFEQFF. The CDR3 nucleotides read TGTGCCAGCAGTTACAAGGGGGCGGTCGGGTTTGAGCAGTTCTTC.

The V and J genes are TRBV6-6 and TRBJ1-2; possible D gene TRBD1, 5 bases. This CDR3 comprises 14 residues. The V gene's germline CDR1 is MNHNY and CDR2 SVGAGI (reference sequence). Trimming took 2 bases from V and 4 from J, leaving 11 bases between them. The DNA for the CDR3 is TGTGCCAGCAGTTACACCGGGACGTCCTATGGCTACACCTTC. As protein: CASSYTGTSYGYTF.

This clone is a singleton in its sample. The chain links TRBV27 to TRBJ2-7; TRBD1 is a possible D gene (5 bases). From germline, CDR1 is MNHEY and CDR2 SMNVEV (reference sequence). The CDR3 has 12 residues. V lost 5 bases and J lost 2, with 7 bases in between. CDR3 bases: TGTGCCAGCAGTCCGACAGCCTACGAGCAGTACTTC. This gives the protein CASSPTAYEQYF.

On this clone: Its ends do not fully match the called genes, so a read error is possible. The gene calls are TRBV6-5 and TRBJ1-1; D is possibly TRBD1 (6 bases). The germline V gene has CDR1 MNHEY and CDR2 SVGAGI. The CDR3 spans 15 residues. This CDR3 is CASSQGGPANTEAFF. CDR3 DNA: TGCGCCAGCAGCCAAGGGGGGCCCGCGAACACTGAAGCTTTCTTT.

The chain couples TRBV11-3 to TRBJ2-7, with 11 positions matching TRBD2. This CDR3 is built from 14 residues. V gave up 5 bases and J gave up 5 bases; unmatched junction bases: 5. Looked up from germline, CDR1 is SGHNT and CDR2 is YENEEA. The CDR3 DNA reads TGTGCCAGCAGCCCCGGGACTAGCGGCCACGAGCAGTACTTC. Protein sequence: CASSPGTSGHEQYF. The full variable domain, with the rest looked up from reference TRBV11-3 and TRBJ2-7, is EAGVVQSPRYKIIEKKQPVAFWCNPISGHNTLYWYLQNLGQGPELLIRYENEEAVDDSQLPKDRFSAERLKGVDSTLKIQPAELGDSAVYLCASSPGTSGHEQYFGPGTRLTVT.

The chain links TRBV4-2 to TRBJ2-7, with 7 positions matching TRBD1. This CDR3 region has 14 residues. Trimming removed 4 bases from V and 3 bases from J; junction bases left unmatched: 6. CDR1 and CDR2 from the germline V gene are LGHNA and YNFKEQ. The CDR3 nucleotides are TGTGCCAGCAGCCCGGCAGGGGGACACTACGAGCAGTACTTC. Translating gives CASSPAGGHYEQYF.

This CDR3 reads CASSLGTRVTDTQYF. In DNA form, the CDR3 reads TGTGCCAGCAGCTTAGGGACTAGAGTCACAGATACGCAGTATTTT. The chain has TRBV13 and TRBJ2-3, with a possible D match to TRBD2 (6 bases). The CDR3 consists of 15 residues. Per the germline V gene, CDR1 is PRHDT and CDR2 is FYEKMQ (reference sequence). The V and J ends lost 0 bases and 2 bases respectively, with 9 bases between them.

This chain uses TRBV6-5 with TRBJ1-2; D is unclear. Germline-derived CDR1 and CDR2 are MNHEY and SVGAGI. The CDR3 sequence is 11 residues long. The germline V and J ends were trimmed by 8 bases and 4 bases, with 8 bases remaining between them. CDR3 residues: CASGTAYGYTF. For the CDR3, the DNA is TGTGCCAGCGGTACAGCCTATGGCTACACCTTC.

The gene calls are TRBV7-9 and TRBJ1-1, with D unresolved. The ends were cut back, 4 bases at V and 0 bases at J, with 18 bases in the middle. The germline V gene has CDR1 SEHNR and CDR2 FQNEAQ (reference sequence). The CDR3 consists of 17 residues. CDR3 bases: TGTGCCAGCAGCTCCCCGAAGTTAGTGATGCTGAACACTGAAGCTTTCTTT. As protein: CASSSPKLVMLNTEAFF.

The gene calls are TRBV10-1 and TRBJ2-3; no clear D. Germline assignment: CDR1 WNHNN and CDR2 SYGVQD (reference sequence). This CDR3 spans 11 amino acids. The V and J ends lost 3 bases and 2 bases respectively, with 0 bases between them. CDR3 nucleotides: TGCGCCAGCAGTGACACAGATACGCAGTATTTT. Protein product: CASSDTDTQYF.

The rearrangement joins TRBV6-5 to TRBJ2-7; D remains unclear. Between the trimmed V and J ends, which lost 2 bases and 2 bases, there was a span of 7 bases. The CDR3 contains 13 residues. The germline CDR1 and CDR2 sequences are MNHEY and SVGAGI. The CDR3 is CASSYGETYEQYF. The CDR3 DNA follows: TGTGCCAGCAGTTACGGAGAAACCTACGAGCAGTACTTC.

This sequence joins TRBV10-3 and TRBJ2-1; D possibly corresponds to TRBD1 (5 bases). Germline loops: CDR1 ENHRY, CDR2 SYGVKD. The CDR3 runs 17 residues. Trimming took off 4 bases at V and 0 bases at J, with 16 bases between the two ends. The CDR3 loop is CAISGPREASSYNEQFF. The CDR3 DNA reads TGTGCCATCAGTGGACCCAGGGAAGCCAGCTCCTACAATGAGCAGTTCTTC.

This sequence joins TRBV4-1 and TRBJ2-7; D is perhaps TRBD1 (5 bases). The length of the CDR3 is 14 residues. Trimming cost V 1 base and J 2 bases, with 9 bases left between them. The V gene's germline CDR1 is MGHRA and CDR2 YSYEKL. The CDR3 sequence: CASSQGLDTYEQYF. The CDR3 DNA follows: TGCGCCAGCAGCCAAGGACTGGACACCTACGAGCAGTACTTC.

The chain carries TRBV28 and TRBJ2-2, with 9 bases aligning to TRBD1. The ends lost 8 bases at V and 4 bases at J; junction bases unmatched: 11. The CDR3 runs 16 residues. From germline, CDR1 is MDHEN and CDR2 SYDVKM. This CDR3 is CASCPGDRGGTGELFF. The CDR3, as DNA: TGTGCCAGCTGCCCGGGCGACAGGGGGGGCACCGGGGAGCTGTTTTTT.

V and J are TRBV9 and TRBJ2-1, with 9 bases identical to TRBD2. This CDR3 is built from 16 residues. Germline V gene sequence: CDR1 SGDLS, CDR2 YYNGEE. Unmatched junction bases numbered 3, after V lost 0 bases and J lost 2 bases. For the CDR3, the DNA is TGTGCCAGCAGCGTAGCTGGCGGGGGGGCCTACAATGAGCAGTTCTTC. It codes for CASSVAGGGAYNEQFF.

This clone was seen a single time. V is TRBV2 and J is TRBJ1-1; the D gene is possibly TRBD1 (6 bases). Germline V gives CDR1 SNHLY, CDR2 FYNNEI. The CDR3 is 14 residues long. V lost 6 bases, J lost 3 bases, and 14 bases lay in between. CDR3 coding DNA: TGTGCCAGCAGCCAACAGGGCCCGGACACTGAAGCTTTCTTT. Encoded protein: CASSQQGPDTEAFF.

The chain employs TRBV7-6 and TRBJ2-7, with TRBD2 matching 8 bases. From germline, CDR1 is SGHVS and CDR2 FNYEAQ. With V trimmed by 1 base and J by 1 base, 3 bases remained unmatched. The CDR3 is 15 amino acids. CDR3 sequence (DNA): TGTGCCAGCAGCTTAGAAGCGGGGGAGTCCTACGAGCAGTACTTC. Translating it yields CASSLEAGESYEQYF.